Included here is one TCR beta chain sequence, with context. Its antigen is still unknown. This sample is drawn from a study of post-analysis software for immune sequencing data. Background on the study: The patients showed relapsing-remitting, secondary progressive and progressive-relapsing multiple sclerosis courses.

cDNA libraries for TCR beta contained unique molecular identifiers. Each batch of about 1 to 11 million T cells produced roughly 500,000 cDNA molecules. TCRdb analysed the PCR reads with MiXCR anew, one entry per CDR3 protein. The data show a few hundred thousand distinct CDR3 sequences, less than 35% seen once. The V and J ends lost 5 bases and 4 bases respectively, with 11 bases between them. CDR3 size: 14 residues. Germline V gene lookup returns CDR1 SGHNT and CDR2 YENEEA. General study points: Strong co-clustering by F measure was evident for samples that had been prepared in the same batch. When compared against controls, multiple sclerosis patients showed significantly lower normalized Chao1 diversity. Comparison of patients with controls showed about 5 TRBV segments more frequent in patients, TRBV5-6, TRBV5-1 and TRBV20-1 among them.

The V and J genes are TRBV11-3 and TRBJ2-2; D remains ambiguous. The clonotype comes from a girl aged 10 to 17 with multiple sclerosis. The sequenced sample consisted of blood. The CDR3 DNA reads as TGTGCCAGCAGCCCGAAGGCCTCCACCGGGGAGCTGTTTTTT. This encodes CASSPKASTGELFF.